The 5 T cell receptor beta chains below all came from one sample that was sequenced in a study of cytotoxic CD8 clonotypes in ibrutinib-treated CLL. Clones were sequenced by immunoSEQ multiplex PCR, and TCRdb holds only the in-frame ones, with some missing. Among about 57,000 clones, roughly 50% were seen once, and the ten largest hold roughly 20%. Sequencing was performed on PBMCs, taken after 24 months of ibrutinib treatment. The receptors derive from a human donor with chronic lymphocytic leukemia.

The rearrangement links TRBV11-1 to TRBJ2-5, with 8 bases matching TRBD2. This CDR3 region has 17 residues. Trimming took 5 bases from V and 2 from J; bases not matched to a gene: 13. The V gene's germline CDR1 is SGHAT and CDR2 FQDESV (reference sequence). In DNA form, the CDR3 reads TGTGCCAGCAGCGCTTGGAGCGGGGGCCGTCTTCAAGAGACCCAGTACTTC. It specifies CASSAWSGGRLQETQYF.

The chain employs TRBV6-5 and TRBJ1-2; TRBD1 matches 8 bases. J gave up 4 bases and V 0 bases, and 7 bases lay outside the gene matches. The CDR3 contains 16 residues. Germline CDR1 and CDR2: MNHEY and SVGAGI. This CDR3 is CASSYSISGGVYGYTF. The CDR3 coding sequence is TGTGCCAGCAGTTACTCGATATCAGGGGGCGTCTATGGCTACACCTTC.

J is TRBJ2-7 and V is TRBV27; no clear D gene. The V end lost 4 bases, the J end lost 5 bases, and 21 bases lay between the germline ends. CDR1 and CDR2 (germline): MNHEY, SMNVEV (reference sequence). The CDR3 has 16 amino acids. CDR3 sequence reads: CASSSRAGIQLHEQYV. CDR3 nucleotides: TGTGCCAGCAGTTCCCGGGCAGGAATTCAATTGCACGAGCAGTACGTC.

This clone was seen ten or more times. The chain is built from TRBV18 and TRBJ2-2; D perhaps matches TRBD2 (5 bases). Germline CDR1 reads KGHSH; CDR2 reads LQKENI. The V end lost 4 bases, the J end lost 0 bases, and 9 bases lay between the germline ends. This CDR3 is 15 amino acids long. The CDR3: CASSRPGTNTGELFF. The DNA of the CDR3 is TGTGCCAGCTCACGGCCGGGGACGAACACCGGGGAGCTGTTTTTT.

This clone occurred a few times. The chain combines TRBV20-1 with TRBJ1-1, with TRBD1 as a possible D gene (5 bases). CDR1 is DFQATT, CDR2 SNEGSKA, per germline (reference sequence). The CDR3 totals 11 residues. CDR3 residues: CMGEGNTEAFF. The DNA of the CDR3 is TGCATGGGGGAGGGGAACACTGAAGCTTTCTTT.